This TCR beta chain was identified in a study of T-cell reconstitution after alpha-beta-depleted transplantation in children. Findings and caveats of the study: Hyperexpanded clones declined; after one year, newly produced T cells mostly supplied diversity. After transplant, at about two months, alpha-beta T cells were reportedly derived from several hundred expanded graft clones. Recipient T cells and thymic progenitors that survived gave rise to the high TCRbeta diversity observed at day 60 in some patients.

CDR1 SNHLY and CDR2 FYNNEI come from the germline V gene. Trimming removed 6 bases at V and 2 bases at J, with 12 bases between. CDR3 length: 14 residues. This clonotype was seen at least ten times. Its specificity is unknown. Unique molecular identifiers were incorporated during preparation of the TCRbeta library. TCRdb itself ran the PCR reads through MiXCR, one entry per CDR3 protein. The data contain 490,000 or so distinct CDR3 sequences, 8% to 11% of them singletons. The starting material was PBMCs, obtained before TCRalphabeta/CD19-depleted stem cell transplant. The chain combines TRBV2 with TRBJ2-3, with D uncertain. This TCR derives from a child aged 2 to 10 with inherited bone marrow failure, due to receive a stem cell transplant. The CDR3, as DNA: TGTGCCAGCAGAAGAGGAGCCTTCACAGATACGCAGTATTTT. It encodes CASRRGAFTDTQYF. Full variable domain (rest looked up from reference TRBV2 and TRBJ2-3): EPEVTQTPSHQVTQMGQEVILRCVPISNHLYFYWYRQILGQKVEFLVSFYNNEISEKSEIFDDQFSVERPDGSNFTLKIRSTKLEDSAMYFCASRRGAFTDTQYFGPGTRLTVL.